One sample yielded the 6 T cell receptor beta chains listed below, sequenced in a study of control samples from healthy donors and cancer patients. Clones were read by immunoSEQ multiplex PCR, and TCRdb kept only the in-frame ones, dropping some. The sample carries 150,000 to 200,000 clones, 90% to 95% recorded once. The sample comprised blood. These receptors all stem from a woman aged 25-40 years in good health.

This rearrangement joins TRBV25-1 to TRBJ2-3, with 9 bases lining up with TRBD2. Germline-derived CDR1 and CDR2 are MGHDK and SYGVNS. The CDR3 sequence is 16 residues long. The V and J ends lost 1 base and 2 bases, in that order; junction bases with no gene match: 4. The CDR3 coding sequence is TGTGCCAGCAGTGAATCTAGCGGGACGAACACAGATACGCAGTATTTT. Its translation is CASSESSGTNTDTQYF.

The chain combines TRBV18 with TRBJ1-2; 10 nucleotides agree with TRBD1. The CDR3 length is 15 residues. In germline, CDR1 is KGHSH, CDR2 LQKENI. With 3 bases clipped from V and 6 bases from J, the junction kept 7 bases outside the gene matches. The CDR3, as DNA: TGTGCCAGCTCACCTATGACAGGGGGCGGCGATGGCTACACCTTC. Residues: CASSPMTGGGDGYTF.

With regard to this clone: Other DNA sequences in this sample translate to the same CDR3. This sequence joins TRBV4-1 and TRBJ1-1, with TRBD1 matching over 8 bases. The CDR3 is 14 residues long. After removal of 4 bases from V and 1 base from J, the junction contained 2 bases not matched to a gene. Germline values: CDR1 MGHRA, CDR2 YSYEKL. The CDR3 region is CASSLGTGNTEAFF. CDR3 nucleotides: TGCGCCAGCAGCCTTGGGACAGGGAACACTGAAGCTTTCTTT.

This chain connects TRBV7-3 to TRBJ1-6, with D perhaps matching TRBD1 (6 bases). Deletions cut 2 bases from V and 6 bases from J, with 11 bases between. This CDR3 contains 15 residues. CDR1 and CDR2 (germline): SGHTA, FQGTGA. CDR3 DNA sequence: TGTGCCAGCAGCTTAGGTTCAGGGGTTAATTCACCCCTCCACTTT. This encodes CASSLGSGVNSPLHF.

This chain uses TRBV5-1 with TRBJ2-7, with TRBD1 matching 8 bases. Trimming cost V 0 bases and J 4 bases; bases outside gene matches: 3. The CDR3 loop spans 14 amino acids. The germline V gene encodes CDR1 SGHRS and CDR2 YFSETQ. Here the CDR3 DNA reads TGCGCCAGCAGCTTGGACGGGACAGGATACGAGCAGTACTTC. It yields the protein CASSLDGTGYEQYF.

The V and J genes are TRBV11-2 and TRBJ2-1; 9 bases line up with TRBD2. J gave up 1 base and V 5 bases, and 6 bases lay outside the gene matches. CDR3 size: 16 residues. CDR1 is SGHAT, CDR2 FQNNGV, per germline. DNA for the CDR3: TGTGCCAGCAGCGCCACGGGACTAGCATCCTACAATGAGCAGTTCTTC. Encoded protein: CASSATGLASYNEQFF.